This T cell receptor (beta chain) was identified in a study of T cells in Graves' hyperthyroidism and ophthalmopathy. RNA transcripts yielded amplified TCR beta CDR3 regions. The HTBI primer set drove a first-round RT-PCR of the TCR CDR3. A single record per CDR3 protein comes from TCRdb applying MiXCR to the multiplex PCR reads. Of approximately 350,000 distinct CDR3 sequences in the sample, about 15% are singletons; the top ten hold approximately 19%. The CDR3 is 15 amino acids. CDR1 is SGDLS, CDR2 YYNGEE, per germline. Details on this clonotype: This may come from a read error, since a much larger clone is one base off.

Exclusion of a patient resulted from uncontrolled infection, other autoimmune disease, pregnancy or lactation. Source material: blood. The sequence was collected from a woman aged 55-69 years with Graves' ophthalmopathy. The V gene is TRBV9, the J gene TRBJ2-7, with D tentatively TRBD1 (7 bases). DNA of the CDR3: TGTGCCAGCAGCCCCCTGGGGGGACAGCCCAACGAGCACTACTTC. This gives the protein CASSPLGGQPNEHYF. Filled out from reference TRBV9 and TRBJ2-7, the complete variable domain reads DSGVTQTPKHLITATGQRVTLRCSPRSGDLSVYWYQQSLDQGLQFLIQYYNGEERAKGNILERFSAQQFPDLHSELNLSSLELGDSALYFCASSPLGGQPNEHYFGPGTRLTVT.